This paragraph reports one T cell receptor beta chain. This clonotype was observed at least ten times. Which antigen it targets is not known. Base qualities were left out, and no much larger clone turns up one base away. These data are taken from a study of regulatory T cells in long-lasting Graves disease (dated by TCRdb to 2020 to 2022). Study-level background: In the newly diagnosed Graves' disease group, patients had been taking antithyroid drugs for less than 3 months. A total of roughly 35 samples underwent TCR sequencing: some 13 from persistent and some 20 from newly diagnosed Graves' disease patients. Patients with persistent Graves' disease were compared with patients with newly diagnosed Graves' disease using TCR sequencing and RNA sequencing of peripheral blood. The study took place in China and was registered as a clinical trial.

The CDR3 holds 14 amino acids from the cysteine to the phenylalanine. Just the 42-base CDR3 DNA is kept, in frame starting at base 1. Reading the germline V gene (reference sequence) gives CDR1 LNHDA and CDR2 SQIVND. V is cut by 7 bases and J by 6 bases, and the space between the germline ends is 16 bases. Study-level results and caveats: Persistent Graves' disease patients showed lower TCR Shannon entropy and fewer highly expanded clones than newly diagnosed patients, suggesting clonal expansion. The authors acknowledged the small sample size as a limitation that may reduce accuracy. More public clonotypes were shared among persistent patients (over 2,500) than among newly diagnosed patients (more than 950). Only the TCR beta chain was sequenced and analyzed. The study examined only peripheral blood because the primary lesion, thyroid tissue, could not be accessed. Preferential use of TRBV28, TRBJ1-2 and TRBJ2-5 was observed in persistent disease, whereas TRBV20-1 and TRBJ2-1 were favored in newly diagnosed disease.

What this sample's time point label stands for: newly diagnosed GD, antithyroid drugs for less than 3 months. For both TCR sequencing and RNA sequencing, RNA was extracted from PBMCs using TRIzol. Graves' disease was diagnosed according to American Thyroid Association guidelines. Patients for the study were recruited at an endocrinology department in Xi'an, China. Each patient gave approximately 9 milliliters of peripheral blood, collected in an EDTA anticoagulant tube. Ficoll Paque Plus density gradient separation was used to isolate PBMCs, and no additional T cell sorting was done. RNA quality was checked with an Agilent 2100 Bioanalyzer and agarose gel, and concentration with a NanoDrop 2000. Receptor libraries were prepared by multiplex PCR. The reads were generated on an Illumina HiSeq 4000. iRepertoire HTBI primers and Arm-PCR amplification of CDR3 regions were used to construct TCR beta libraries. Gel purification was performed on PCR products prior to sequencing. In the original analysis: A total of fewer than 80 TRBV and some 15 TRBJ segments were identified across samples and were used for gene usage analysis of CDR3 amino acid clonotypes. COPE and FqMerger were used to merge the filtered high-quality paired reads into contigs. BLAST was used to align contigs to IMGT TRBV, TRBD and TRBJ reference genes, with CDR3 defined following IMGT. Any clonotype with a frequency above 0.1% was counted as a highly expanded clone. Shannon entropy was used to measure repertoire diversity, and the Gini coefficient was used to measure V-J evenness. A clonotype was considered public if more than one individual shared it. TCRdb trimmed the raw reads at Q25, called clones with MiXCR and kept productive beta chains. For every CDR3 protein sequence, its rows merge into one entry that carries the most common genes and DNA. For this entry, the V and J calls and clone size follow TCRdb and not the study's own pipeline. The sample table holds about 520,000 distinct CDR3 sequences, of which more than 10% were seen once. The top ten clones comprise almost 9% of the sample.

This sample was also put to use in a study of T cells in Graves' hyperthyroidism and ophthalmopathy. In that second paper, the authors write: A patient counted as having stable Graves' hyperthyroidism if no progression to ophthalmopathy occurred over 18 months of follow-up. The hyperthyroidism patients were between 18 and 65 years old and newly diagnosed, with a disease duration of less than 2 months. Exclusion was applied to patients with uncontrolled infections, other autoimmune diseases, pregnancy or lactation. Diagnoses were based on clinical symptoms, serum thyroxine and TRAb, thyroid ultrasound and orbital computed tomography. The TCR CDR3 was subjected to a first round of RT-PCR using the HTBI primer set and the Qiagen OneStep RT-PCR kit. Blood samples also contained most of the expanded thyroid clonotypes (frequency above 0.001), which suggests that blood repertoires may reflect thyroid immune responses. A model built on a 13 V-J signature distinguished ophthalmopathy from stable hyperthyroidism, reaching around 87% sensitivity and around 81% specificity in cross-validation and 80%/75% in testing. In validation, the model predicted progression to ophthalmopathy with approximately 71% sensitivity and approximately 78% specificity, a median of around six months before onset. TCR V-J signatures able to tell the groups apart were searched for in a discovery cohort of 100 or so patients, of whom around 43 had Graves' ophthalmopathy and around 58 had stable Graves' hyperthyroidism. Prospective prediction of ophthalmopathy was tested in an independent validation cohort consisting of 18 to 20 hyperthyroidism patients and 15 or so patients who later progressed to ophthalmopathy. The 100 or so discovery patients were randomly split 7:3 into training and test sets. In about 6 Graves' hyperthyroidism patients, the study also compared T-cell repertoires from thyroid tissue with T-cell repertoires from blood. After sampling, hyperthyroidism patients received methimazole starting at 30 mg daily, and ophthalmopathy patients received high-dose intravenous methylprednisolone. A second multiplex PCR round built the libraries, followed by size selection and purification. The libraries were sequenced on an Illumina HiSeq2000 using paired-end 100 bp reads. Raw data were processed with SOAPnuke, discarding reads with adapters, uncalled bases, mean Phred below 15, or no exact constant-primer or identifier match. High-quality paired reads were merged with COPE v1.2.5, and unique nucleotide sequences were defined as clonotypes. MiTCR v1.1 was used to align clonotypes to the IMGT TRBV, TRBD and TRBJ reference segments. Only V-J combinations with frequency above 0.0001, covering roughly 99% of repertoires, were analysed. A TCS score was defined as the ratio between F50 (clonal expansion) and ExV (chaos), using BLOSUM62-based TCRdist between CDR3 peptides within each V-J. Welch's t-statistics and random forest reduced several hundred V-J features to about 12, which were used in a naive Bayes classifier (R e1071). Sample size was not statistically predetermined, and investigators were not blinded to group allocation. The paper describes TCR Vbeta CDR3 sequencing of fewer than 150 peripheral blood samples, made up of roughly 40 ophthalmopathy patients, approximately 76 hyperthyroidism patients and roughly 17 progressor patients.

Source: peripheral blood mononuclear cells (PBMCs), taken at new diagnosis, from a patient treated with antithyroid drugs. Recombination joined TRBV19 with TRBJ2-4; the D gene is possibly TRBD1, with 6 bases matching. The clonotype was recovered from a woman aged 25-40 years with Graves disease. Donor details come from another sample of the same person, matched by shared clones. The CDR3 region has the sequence CASKLQGMANIQYF. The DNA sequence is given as TGTGCCAGTAAATTGCAGGGGATGGCAAACATTCAGTACTTC.